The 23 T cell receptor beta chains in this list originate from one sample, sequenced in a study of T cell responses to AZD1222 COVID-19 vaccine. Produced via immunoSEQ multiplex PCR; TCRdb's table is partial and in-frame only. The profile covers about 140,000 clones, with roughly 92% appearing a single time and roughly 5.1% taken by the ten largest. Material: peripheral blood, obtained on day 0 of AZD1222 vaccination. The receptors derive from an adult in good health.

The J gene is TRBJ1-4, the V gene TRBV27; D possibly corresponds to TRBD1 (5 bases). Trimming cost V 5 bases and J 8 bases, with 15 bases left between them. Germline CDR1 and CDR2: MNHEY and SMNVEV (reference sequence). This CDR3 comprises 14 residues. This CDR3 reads CASSPRGGREKLFF. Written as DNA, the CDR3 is TGTGCCAGCAGTCCCCGGGGGGGGAGGGAAAAACTGTTTTTT.

The CDR3 is CATSTVGRGTANEQFF. CDR3 in DNA: TGTGCCACCAGTACGGTCGGGAGGGGGACCGCCAATGAGCAGTTCTTC. The V call is TRBV24-1, the J call TRBJ2-1; 8 nucleotides agree with TRBD2. Germline V gene lookup returns CDR1 KGHDR and CDR2 SFDVKD. This CDR3 has 16 amino acids. Trimming took 6 bases from V and 6 from J; bases not matched to a gene: 12.

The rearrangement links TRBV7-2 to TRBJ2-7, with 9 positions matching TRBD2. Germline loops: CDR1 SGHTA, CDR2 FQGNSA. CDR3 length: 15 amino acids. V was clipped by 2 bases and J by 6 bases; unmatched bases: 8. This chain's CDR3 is CASSLSTAGGVEQYF. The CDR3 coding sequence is TGTGCCAGCAGCTTAAGTACCGCGGGAGGGGTCGAGCAGTACTTC.

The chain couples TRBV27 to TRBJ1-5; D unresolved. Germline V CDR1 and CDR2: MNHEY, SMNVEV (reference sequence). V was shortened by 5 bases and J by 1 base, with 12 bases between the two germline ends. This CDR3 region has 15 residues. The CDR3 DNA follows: TGTGCCAGCAGTCAAACGTGGGGAAGCAATCAGCCCCAGCATTTT. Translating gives CASSQTWGSNQPQHF.

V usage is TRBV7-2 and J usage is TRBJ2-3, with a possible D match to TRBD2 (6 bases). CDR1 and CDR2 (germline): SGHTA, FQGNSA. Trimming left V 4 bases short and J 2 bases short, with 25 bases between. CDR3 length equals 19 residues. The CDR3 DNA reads TGTGCCAGCAGCTCGATCCCGCGCCCCCCCTGGCGGGACACAGATACGCAGTATTTT. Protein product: CASSSIPRPPWRDTDTQYF. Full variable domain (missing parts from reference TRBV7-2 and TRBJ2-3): GAGVSQSPSNKVTEKGKDVELRCDPISGHTALYWYRQSLGQGLEFLIYFQGNSAPDKSGLPSDRFSAERTGGSVSTLTIQRTQQEDSAVYLCASSSIPRPPWRDTDTQYFGPGTRLTVL.

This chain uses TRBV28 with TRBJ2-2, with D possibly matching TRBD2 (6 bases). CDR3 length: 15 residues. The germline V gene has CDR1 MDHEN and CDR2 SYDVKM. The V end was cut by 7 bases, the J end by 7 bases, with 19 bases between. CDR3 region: CASNLIAGLGGELFF. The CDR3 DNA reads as TGTGCCAGCAACCTCATCGCGGGGTTGGGCGGGGAGCTGTTTTTT.

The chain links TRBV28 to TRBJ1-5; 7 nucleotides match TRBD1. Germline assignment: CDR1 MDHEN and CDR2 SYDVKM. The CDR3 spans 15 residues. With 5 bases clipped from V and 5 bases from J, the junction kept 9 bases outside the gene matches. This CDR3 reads CASSPGGGVHQPQHF. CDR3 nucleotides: TGTGCCAGCAGTCCCGGAGGGGGCGTCCATCAGCCCCAGCATTTT.

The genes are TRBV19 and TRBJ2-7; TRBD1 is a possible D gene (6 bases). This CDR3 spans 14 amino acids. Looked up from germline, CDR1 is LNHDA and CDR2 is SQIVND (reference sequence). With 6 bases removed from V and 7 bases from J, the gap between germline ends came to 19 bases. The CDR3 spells CASSRGRDNEEQYF. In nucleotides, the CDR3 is TGTGCCAGTAGCCGTGGAAGGGACAACGAAGAGCAGTACTTC. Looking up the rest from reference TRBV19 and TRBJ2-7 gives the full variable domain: DGGITQSPKYLFRKEGQNVTLSCEQNLNHDAMYWYRQDPGQGLRLIYYSQIVNDFQKGDIAEGYSVSREKKESFPLTVTSAQKNPTAFYLCASSRGRDNEEQYFGPGTRLTVT.

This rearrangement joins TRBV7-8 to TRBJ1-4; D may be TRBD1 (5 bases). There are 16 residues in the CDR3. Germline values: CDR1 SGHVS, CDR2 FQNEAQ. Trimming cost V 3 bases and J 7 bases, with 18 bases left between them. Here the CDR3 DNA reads TGTGCCAGCAGCTTGGTAGAGGGAGGGGATGGTGAAAAACTGTTTTTT. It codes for CASSLVEGGDGEKLFF. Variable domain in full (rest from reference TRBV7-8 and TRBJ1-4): GAGVSQSPRYKVAKRGQDVALRCDPISGHVSLFWYQQALGQGPEFLTYFQNEAQLDKSGLPSDRFFAERPEGSVSTLKIQRTQQEDSAVYLCASSLVEGGDGEKLFFGSGTQLSVL.

CDR3 DNA: TGTGCCAGCAGCGGGGGACAGAGACGGCTCTCTGGGGCCAACGTCCTGACTTTC. Residues: CASSGGQRRLSGANVLTF. The chain recombines TRBV3-1 (or the pseudogene TRBV3-2) with TRBJ2-6; 7 bases are a match to TRBD1. The V segment lost 5 bases and the J segment 0 bases; nucleotides outside the gene matches: 10. Germline CDR1 and CDR2: LGHDT and YNNKEL (reference sequence). This CDR3 is 18 amino acids long.

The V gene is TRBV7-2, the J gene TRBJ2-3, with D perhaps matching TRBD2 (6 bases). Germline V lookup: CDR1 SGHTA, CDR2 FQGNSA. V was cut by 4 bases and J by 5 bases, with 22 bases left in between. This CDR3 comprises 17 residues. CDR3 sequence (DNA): TGTGCCAGCAGCTGGGACTTAGCGGCCTCGAGAGAAGATACGCAGTATTTT. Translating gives CASSWDLAASREDTQYF.

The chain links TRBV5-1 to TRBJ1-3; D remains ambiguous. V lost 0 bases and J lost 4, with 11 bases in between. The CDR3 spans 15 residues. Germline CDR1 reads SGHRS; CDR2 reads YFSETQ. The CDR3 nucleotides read TGCGCCAGCAGCTTGGACGGGTCGTGGGGAAACACCATATATTTT. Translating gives CASSLDGSWGNTIYF.

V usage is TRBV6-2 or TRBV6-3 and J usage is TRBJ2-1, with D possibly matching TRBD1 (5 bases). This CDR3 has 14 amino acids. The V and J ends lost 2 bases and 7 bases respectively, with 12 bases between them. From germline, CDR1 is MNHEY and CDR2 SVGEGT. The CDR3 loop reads CASSYHTGPNEQFF. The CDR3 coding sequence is TGTGCCAGCAGTTACCACACAGGACCAAATGAGCAGTTCTTC.

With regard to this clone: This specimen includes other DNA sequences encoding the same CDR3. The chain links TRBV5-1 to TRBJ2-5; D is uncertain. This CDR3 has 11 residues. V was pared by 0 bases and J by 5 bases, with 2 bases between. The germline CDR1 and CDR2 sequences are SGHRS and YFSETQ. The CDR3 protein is CASSLEETQYF. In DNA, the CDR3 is TGCGCCAGCAGCTTGGAGGAGACCCAGTACTTC.

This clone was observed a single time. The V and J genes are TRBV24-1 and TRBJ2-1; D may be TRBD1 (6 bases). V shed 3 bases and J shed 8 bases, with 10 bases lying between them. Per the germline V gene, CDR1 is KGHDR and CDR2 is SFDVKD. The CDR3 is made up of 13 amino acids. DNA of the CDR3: TGTGCCACCAGTGATAACAGGGTAGATGAGCAGTTCTTC. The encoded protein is CATSDNRVDEQFF.

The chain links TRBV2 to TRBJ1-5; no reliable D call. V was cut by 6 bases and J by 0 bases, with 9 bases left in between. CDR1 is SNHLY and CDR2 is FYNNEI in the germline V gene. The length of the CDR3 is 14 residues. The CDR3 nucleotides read TGTGCCAGCAGCGAGAGAGTTAGCAATCAGCCCCAGCATTTT. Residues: CASSERVSNQPQHF.

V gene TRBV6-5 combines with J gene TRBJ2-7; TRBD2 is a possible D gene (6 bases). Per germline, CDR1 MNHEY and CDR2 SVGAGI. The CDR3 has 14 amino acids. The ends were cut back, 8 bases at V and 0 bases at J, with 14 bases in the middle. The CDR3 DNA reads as TGTGCCAGCGACGGAGGGGTTTTCTCCTACGAGCAGTACTTC. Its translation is CASDGGVFSYEQYF.

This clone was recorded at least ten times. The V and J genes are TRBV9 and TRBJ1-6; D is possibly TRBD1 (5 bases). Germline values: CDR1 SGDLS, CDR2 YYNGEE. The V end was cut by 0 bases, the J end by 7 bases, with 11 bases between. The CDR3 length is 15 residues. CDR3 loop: CASSVGRTKNSPLHF. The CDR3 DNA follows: TGTGCCAGCAGCGTAGGGAGGACAAAAAATTCACCCCTCCACTTT. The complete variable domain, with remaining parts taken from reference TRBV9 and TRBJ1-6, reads DSGVTQTPKHLITATGQRVTLRCSPRSGDLSVYWYQQSLDQGLQFLIQYYNGEERAKGNILERFSAQQFPDLHSELNLSSLELGDSALYFCASSVGRTKNSPLHFGNGTRLTVT.

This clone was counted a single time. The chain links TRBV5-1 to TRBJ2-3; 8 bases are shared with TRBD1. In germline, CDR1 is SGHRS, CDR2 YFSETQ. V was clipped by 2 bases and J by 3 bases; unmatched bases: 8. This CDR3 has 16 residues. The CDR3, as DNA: TGCGCCAGCAGCTTACCGACAGGGGACAGGACAGATACGCAGTATTTT. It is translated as CASSLPTGDRTDTQYF. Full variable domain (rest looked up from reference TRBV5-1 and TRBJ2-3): KAGVTQTPRYLIKTRGQQVTLSCSPISGHRSVSWYQQTPGQGLQFLFEYFSETQRNKGNFPGRFSGRQFSNSRSEMNVSTLELGDSALYLCASSLPTGDRTDTQYFGPGTRLTVL.

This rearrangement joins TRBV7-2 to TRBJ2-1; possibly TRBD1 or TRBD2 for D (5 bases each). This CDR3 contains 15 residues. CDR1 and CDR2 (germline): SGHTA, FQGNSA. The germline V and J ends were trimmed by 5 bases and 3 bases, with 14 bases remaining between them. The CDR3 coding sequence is TGTGCCAGCAGCCTGGGACGTCAAAACTACAATGAGCAGTTCTTC. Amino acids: CASSLGRQNYNEQFF.

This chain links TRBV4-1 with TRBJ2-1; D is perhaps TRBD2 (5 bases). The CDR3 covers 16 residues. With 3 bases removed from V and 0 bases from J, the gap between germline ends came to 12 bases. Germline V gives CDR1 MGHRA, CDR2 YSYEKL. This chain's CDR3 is CASSQGSQVSYNEQFF. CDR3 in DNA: TGCGCCAGCAGCCAGGGGAGCCAAGTCTCCTACAATGAGCAGTTCTTC.

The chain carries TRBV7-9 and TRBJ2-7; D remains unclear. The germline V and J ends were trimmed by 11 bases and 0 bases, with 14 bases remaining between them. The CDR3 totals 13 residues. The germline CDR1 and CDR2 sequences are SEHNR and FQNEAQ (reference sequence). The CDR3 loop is CAGTAPSSYEQYF. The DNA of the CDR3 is TGTGCCGGCACCGCGCCCAGCTCCTACGAGCAGTACTTC.

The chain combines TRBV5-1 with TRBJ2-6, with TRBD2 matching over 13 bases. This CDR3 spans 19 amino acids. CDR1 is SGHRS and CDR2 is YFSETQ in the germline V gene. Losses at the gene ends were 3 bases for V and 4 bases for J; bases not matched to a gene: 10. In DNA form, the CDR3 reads TGCGCCAGCAGCTCACTAGCGGGGGGGCCTGGATCAGGGGCCAACGTCCTGACTTTC. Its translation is CASSSLAGGPGSGANVLTF.